The 11 T cell receptor beta chains below come from one sample, sequenced in a study of Graves' ophthalmopathy and Graves' hyperthyroidism. Amplified material comprised TCR beta CDR3 regions derived from RNA transcripts. First-round RT-PCR relied on HTBI primers, and a second-round multiplex PCR came next. TCRdb used MiXCR to reprocess the multiplex PCR reads, holding one entry per CDR3 protein. The table records a few hundred thousand distinct CDR3 sequences, approximately 15% of them present only once. Sequenced: peripheral blood. These receptors originate from a woman aged 18-29 years with stable Graves' hyperthyroidism.

This clonotype was picked up many times. J is TRBJ2-3 and V is TRBV6-1; the D gene could be TRBD1 or TRBD2 (5 bases each). Germline loops: CDR1 MNHNS, CDR2 SASEGT. V lost 4 bases and J 2 bases, leaving 16 bases between the germline ends. The CDR3 totals 16 residues. The DNA for the CDR3 is TGTGCCAGCAGTGGCCGGGACCATTTTACCACAGATACGCAGTATTTT. This translates into CASSGRDHFTTDTQYF.

This clonotype was observed many times. The J gene is TRBJ1-5, the V gene TRBV15; D not certain. The CDR3 covers 13 residues. Germline CDR1 and CDR2: LNHNV and YYDKDF (reference sequence). The V end was cut by 2 bases, the J end by 4 bases, with 6 bases between. The CDR3: CATSRSENQPQHF. In DNA form, the CDR3 reads TGTGCCACCAGCAGATCTGAGAATCAGCCCCAGCATTTT.

The table lists this clonotype with many counts. The chain joins TRBV24-1 to TRBJ1-5, with D perhaps TRBD1 (5 bases). The V gene lost 3 bases and the J gene lost 4 bases, with 9 bases spanning the gap. There are 14 residues in the CDR3. Germline-derived CDR1 and CDR2 are KGHDR and SFDVKD. CDR3 nucleotides: TGTGCCACCAGTGATCCGGGACGGAATCAGCCCCAGCATTTT. Protein sequence: CATSDPGRNQPQHF.

This clonotype was counted at least ten times. J is TRBJ1-2 and V is TRBV7-2; TRBD1 matches 7 bases. The CDR3 is made up of 15 amino acids. Germline V gene lookup returns CDR1 SGHTA and CDR2 FQGNSA. J gave up 6 bases and V 2 bases, and 9 bases lay outside the gene matches. The CDR3 region has the DNA TGTGCCAGCAGCTTAATGTATAGGGGGCGGGATGGCTACACCTTC. This gives the protein CASSLMYRGRDGYTF.

The sample holds a few counts of this clonotype. The chain links TRBV4-1 to TRBJ1-5; possible D gene TRBD1, 5 bases. This CDR3 is built from 17 residues. V lost 2 bases and J lost 1, with 15 bases in between. Looked up from germline, CDR1 is MGHRA and CDR2 is YSYEKL. The chain's CDR3 is CASSQKPPDSSNQPQHF. CDR3 DNA sequence: TGCGCCAGCAGCCAAAAACCCCCCGACAGCAGCAATCAGCCCCAGCATTTT.

The chain joins TRBV27 to TRBJ1-1; D is undetermined. Germline loops: CDR1 MNHEY, CDR2 SMNVEV (reference sequence). This CDR3 comprises 15 residues. Trimming left V 0 bases short and J 4 bases short, with 12 bases between. Here the CDR3 DNA reads TGTGCCAGCAGTTTATCGAGTGATTGGGGCACTGAAGCTTTCTTT. This translates into CASSLSSDWGTEAFF.

This clonotype occurred many times. This chain uses TRBV28 with TRBJ2-7, with D possibly matching TRBD1 (6 bases). Trimming pared 2 bases from V and 3 bases from J, leaving 14 bases between. CDR3 length: 15 residues. Germline V gene data show CDR1 as MDHEN and CDR2 as SYDVKM. CDR3 loop: CASSLPGLGGYEQYF. The CDR3 DNA reads TGTGCCAGCAGTTTACCCGGTTTAGGGGGCTACGAGCAGTACTTC.

This clonotype was seen many times. The genes are TRBV2 and TRBJ2-5; TRBD1 might be the D (6 bases). V dropped 6 bases and J dropped 5 bases, with 16 bases sitting between them. This CDR3 has 14 residues. Germline-derived CDR1 and CDR2 are SNHLY and FYNNEI. The CDR3 region has the DNA TGTGCCAGCAGGTCGGACAGACTCCAGGAGACCCAGTACTTC. This codes for CASRSDRLQETQYF.

V is TRBV3-1 and J is TRBJ1-2; 7 nucleotides line up with TRBD1. The CDR3 length is 15 residues. CDR1 is LGHDT and CDR2 is YNNKEL in the germline V gene (reference sequence). V was pared by 0 bases and J by 4 bases, with 5 bases of the junction left unmatched. The CDR3 loop is CASSQDPGGGYGYTF. The CDR3 nucleotides read TGTGCCAGCAGCCAAGATCCAGGGGGAGGCTATGGCTACACCTTC.

This clonotype was seen repeatedly, ten times or more. The CDR3 region is CASSDLLGMGQGAGGYTF. CDR3 in DNA: TGTGCCAGCAGTGACCTCTTAGGGATGGGACAGGGGGCTGGAGGCTACACCTTC. The chain couples TRBV6-4 to TRBJ1-2; 12 bases agree with TRBD1. The CDR3 is 18 amino acids. Losses at the gene ends were 2 bases for V and 8 bases for J; bases not matched to a gene: 15. The V gene's germline CDR1 is MRHNA and CDR2 SNTAGT.

The gene calls are TRBV3-1 and TRBJ2-7; 7 nucleotides line up with TRBD1. V lost 3 bases and J lost 0; bases outside the gene matches: 14. The length of the CDR3 is 18 residues. Germline lookup yields CDR1 LGHDT and CDR2 YNNKEL (reference sequence). The CDR3 DNA sequence: TGTGCCAGCAGCCAGCTTACCTCCCGGACAGGCGACTCCTACGAGCAGTACTTC. Translated, it gives CASSQLTSRTGDSYEQYF.